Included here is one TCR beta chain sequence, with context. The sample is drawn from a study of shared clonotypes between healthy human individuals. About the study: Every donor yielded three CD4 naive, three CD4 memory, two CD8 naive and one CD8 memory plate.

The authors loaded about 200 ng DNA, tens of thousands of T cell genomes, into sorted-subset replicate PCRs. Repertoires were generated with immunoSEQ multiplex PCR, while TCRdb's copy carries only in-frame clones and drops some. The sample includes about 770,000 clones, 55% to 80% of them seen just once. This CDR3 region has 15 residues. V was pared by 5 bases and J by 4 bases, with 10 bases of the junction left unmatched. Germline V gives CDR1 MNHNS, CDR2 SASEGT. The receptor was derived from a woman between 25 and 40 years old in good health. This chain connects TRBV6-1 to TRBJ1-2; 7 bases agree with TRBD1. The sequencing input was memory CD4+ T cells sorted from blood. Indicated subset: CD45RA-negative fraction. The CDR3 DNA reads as TGTGCCAGCAGTTCCCCGGACAGGAACTTCTATGGCTACACCTTC. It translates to CASSSPDRNFYGYTF.